What follows are 15 T cell receptor beta chains derived from one specimen sequenced in a study of PD-1 blockade in classical Hodgkin lymphoma. Profiled with immunoSEQ multiplex PCR; TCRdb holds only in-frame clones, not every one. This sample has about 23,000 clones, with around three quarters found just once. There was relapse after autologous stem cell transplantation in every patient, and there was variation in brentuximab vedotin exposure. The sample was peripheral blood mononuclear cells (PBMCs), taken before the second cycle of nivolumab. Receptors were obtained from a human donor with classical Hodgkin lymphoma.

This chain uses TRBV7-2 with TRBJ2-5, with 9 bases aligning to TRBD1. J was trimmed by 2 bases and V by 5 bases; bases with no gene match: 12. Germline V gene lookup returns CDR1 SGHTA and CDR2 FQGNSA. CDR3 length: 17 amino acids. The CDR3 nucleotides are TGTGCCAGCAGCCCGAAAACTGGGACAGGGATGCAAGAGACCCAGTACTTC. Translated: CASSPKTGTGMQETQYF. Drawing the rest from reference TRBV7-2 and TRBJ2-5, the complete variable domain is GAGVSQSPSNKVTEKGKDVELRCDPISGHTALYWYRQSLGQGLEFLIYFQGNSAPDKSGLPSDRFSAERTGGSVSTLTIQRTQQEDSAVYLCASSPKTGTGMQETQYFGPGTRLLVL.

The genes are TRBV18 and TRBJ2-1; D call uncertain. Trimming took 1 base from V and 8 from J, leaving 12 bases between them. Germline values: CDR1 KGHSH, CDR2 LQKENI. CDR3 size: 14 residues. The CDR3, as DNA: TGTGCCAGCTCACCACGGGAACTCTCCGATGAGCAGTTCTTC. Its translation: CASSPRELSDEQFF.

The chain links TRBV23-1 to TRBJ2-1, with 9 bases lining up with TRBD2. TRBV23-1 belongs to the ORF category, with a function that is uncertain. V dropped 3 bases and J dropped 6; count of bases not matched to a gene: 3. The CDR3 is 14 residues long. CDR3: CASSHSGRSNEQFF. In DNA form, the CDR3 reads TGCGCCAGCAGTCACAGCGGGAGGAGCAATGAGCAGTTCTTC.

The rearrangement uses TRBV5-5 and TRBJ1-1; TRBD1 is a possible D gene (5 bases). Trimming took 4 bases from V and 3 from J, leaving 13 bases between them. Germline V gives CDR1 SGHKS, CDR2 YYEKEE (reference sequence). The CDR3 is 14 amino acids. CDR3 protein: CASSQHTGYTEAFF. In DNA, the CDR3 is TGTGCCAGCAGCCAACATACAGGATACACTGAAGCTTTCTTT.

The chain uses TRBV19 and TRBJ2-2; D gene uncertain. Trimming removed 5 bases from V and 10 bases from J, with 17 bases in between. Germline V gene sequence: CDR1 LNHDA, CDR2 SQIVND (reference sequence). There are 14 residues in the CDR3. This CDR3 is CASSWLRRSEELFF. For the CDR3, the DNA is TGTGCCAGTAGTTGGCTACGTCGTTCCGAGGAGCTGTTTTTT.

The CDR3 DNA reads TGTGCCAGCAGTGAGAGACAGAACACTGAAGCTTTCTTT. The encoded protein is CASSERQNTEAFF. This chain links TRBV6-1 with TRBJ1-1; no clear D gene. The germline gives CDR1 MNHNS, CDR2 SASEGT. CDR3 length equals 13 residues. Trimming removed 3 bases from V and 1 base from J, with 6 bases in between.

This chain joins TRBV10-2 and TRBJ2-7; maybe TRBD1 (5 bases). The CDR3 has 12 residues. V dropped 4 bases and J dropped 3 bases, with 7 bases sitting between them. Germline V gives CDR1 WSHSY, CDR2 SAAADI. Written as DNA, the CDR3 is TGCGCCAGCAGTGCGACAGACTACGAGCAGTACTTC. This codes for CASSATDYEQYF.

The chain couples TRBV7-2 to TRBJ2-5; a possible D gene is TRBD2 (5 bases). Trimming shortened V by 5 bases and J by 3 bases, and 13 bases separated the two germline ends. CDR1 is SGHTA and CDR2 is FQGNSA in the germline V gene. The CDR3 contains 14 residues. This chain's CDR3 is CASSRERQKETQYF. The CDR3 nucleotides read TGTGCCAGCAGCAGAGAGCGGCAAAAAGAGACCCAGTACTTC.

V usage is TRBV5-1 and J usage is TRBJ1-1; TRBD1 might be the D (5 bases). V was pared by 7 bases and J by 1 base, with 8 bases between. Germline assignment: CDR1 SGHRS and CDR2 YFSETQ. This CDR3 region has 12 residues. CDR3 in DNA: TGCGCCAGCGGACACCCGAACACTGAAGCTTTCTTT. Its protein is CASGHPNTEAFF.

The chain uses TRBV18 and TRBJ2-5; 12 nucleotides line up with TRBD2. Germline CDR1 KGHSH, CDR2 LQKENI. The CDR3 sequence is 17 residues long. The V gene end was trimmed by 1 base and the J gene end by 6 bases; junction bases not matched to a gene: 9. Here the CDR3 DNA reads TGTGCCAGCTCACCACTCCCACCGACTAGCGGGAGACAGACCCAGTACTTC. Translated, it gives CASSPLPPTSGRQTQYF.

This clone was counted only a few times. The rearrangement joins TRBV5-1 to TRBJ2-6; 13 bases fit TRBD2. Per the germline V gene, CDR1 is SGHRS and CDR2 is YFSETQ. The CDR3 covers 17 residues. V lost 6 bases and J lost 4; bases outside the gene matches: 7. The CDR3 DNA reads TGCGCCAGCAAAGGACTAGCGGGAGAGTCGGGGGCCAACGTCCTGACTTTC. Translated, it gives CASKGLAGESGANVLTF.

The CDR3 region has the DNA TGTGCCAGCAGTGGACCCGCGATGTGGGCTTTCTTT. Protein sequence: CASSGPAMWAFF. This chain connects TRBV2 to TRBJ1-1; the D is unclear. The germline V gene encodes CDR1 SNHLY and CDR2 FYNNEI. V lost 4 bases and J 11 bases, leaving 14 bases between the germline ends. The CDR3 has 12 amino acids.

This sequence joins TRBV6-5 and TRBJ1-3; D may be TRBD1 (6 bases). Trimming removed 6 bases at V and 7 bases at J, with 13 bases between. Germline V gene lookup returns CDR1 MNHEY and CDR2 SVGAGI. This CDR3 is 13 amino acids long. The DNA for the CDR3 is TGTGCCAGCAGGCCTGGGCAGGGGAACACCATATATTTT. Translating gives CASRPGQGNTIYF.

This clone was counted only a few times. V and J are TRBV19 and TRBJ2-1; D is possibly TRBD1 (6 bases). V lost 2 bases to trimming and J lost 6 bases, with 14 bases between them. CDR1 is LNHDA, CDR2 SQIVND, per germline (reference sequence). This CDR3 comprises 15 residues. In DNA, the CDR3 is TGTGCCAGTAGTATATCGGACAGATCTGGCAATGAGCAGTTCTTC. This encodes CASSISDRSGNEQFF.

The table lists this clone with a count of one. This chain links TRBV6-4 with TRBJ2-2, with 8 bases that match TRBD2. The CDR3 is 17 amino acids. CDR1 and CDR2 (germline): MRHNA, SNTAGT. With 5 bases clipped from V and 5 bases from J, the junction kept 13 bases outside the gene matches. CDR3 amino acids: CASSLLASGSWTGELFF. CDR3 nucleotide sequence: TGTGCCAGCAGTCTCCTAGCCAGCGGGAGCTGGACCGGGGAGCTGTTTTTT.